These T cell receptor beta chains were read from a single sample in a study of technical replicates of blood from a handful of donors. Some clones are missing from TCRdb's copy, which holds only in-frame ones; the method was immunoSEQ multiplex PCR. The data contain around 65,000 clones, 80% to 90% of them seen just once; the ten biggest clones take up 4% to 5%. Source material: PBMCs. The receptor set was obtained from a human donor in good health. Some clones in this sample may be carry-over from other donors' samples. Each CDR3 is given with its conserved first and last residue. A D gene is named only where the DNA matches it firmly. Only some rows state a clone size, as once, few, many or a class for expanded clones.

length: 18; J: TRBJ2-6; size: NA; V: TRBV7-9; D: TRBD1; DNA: TGTGCCAGCACCCCCGGACAGGGTGTAGCCTCTGGGGCCAACGTCCTGACTTTC; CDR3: CASTPGQGVASGANVLTF
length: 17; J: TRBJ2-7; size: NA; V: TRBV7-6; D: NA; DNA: TGTGCCAGCAGCTTAGTGGCGCCTGGAGGGCTCGCGTACGAGCAGTACTTC; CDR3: CASSLVAPGGLAYEQYF
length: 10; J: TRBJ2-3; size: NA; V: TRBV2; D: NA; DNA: TGTGCCAGCGGAAGGGGTACGCAGTATTTT; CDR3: CASGRGTQYF
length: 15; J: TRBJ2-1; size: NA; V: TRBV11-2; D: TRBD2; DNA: TGTGCCAGCAAGGGGCGGGGGGAAGGTGGGAATGAGCAGTTCTTC; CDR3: CASKGRGEGGNEQFF
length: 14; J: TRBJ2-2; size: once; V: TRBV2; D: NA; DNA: TGTGCCAGCAGCCTTACAGGGAGTGGCGGGGAGCTGTTTTTT; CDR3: CASSLTGSGGELFF
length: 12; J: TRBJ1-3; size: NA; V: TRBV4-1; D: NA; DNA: TGCGCCAGCAGCCAAGATCGTTACACCATATATTTT; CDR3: CASSQDRYTIYF
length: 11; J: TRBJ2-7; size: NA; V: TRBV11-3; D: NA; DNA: TGTGCCAGCAGCCACGAAAGACGGGAGAACTTC; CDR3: CASSHERRENF
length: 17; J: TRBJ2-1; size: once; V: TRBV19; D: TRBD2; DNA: TGTGCCAGTAGGACTAGCGGGGGGCGTAGCTCCTACAATGAGCAGTTCTTC; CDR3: CASRTSGGRSSYNEQFF
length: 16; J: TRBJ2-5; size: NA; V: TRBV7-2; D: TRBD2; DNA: TGTGCCAGCAGCTTGGGACTAGCGGGGGCTCAAGAGACCCAGTACTTC; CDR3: CASSLGLAGAQETQYF
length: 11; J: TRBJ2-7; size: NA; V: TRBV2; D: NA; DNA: TGTGCCAGCAGTCCCAACTACGAGCAGTACTTC; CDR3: CASSPNYEQYF
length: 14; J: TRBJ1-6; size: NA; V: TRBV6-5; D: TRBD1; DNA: TGTGCCAGCAGTTACTCGACAGGGAATTCACCCCTCCACTTT; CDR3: CASSYSTGNSPLHF
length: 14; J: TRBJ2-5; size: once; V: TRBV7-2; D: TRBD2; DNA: TGTGCCAGCAGCCGACCGGGGGGGAGTAAGACCCAGTACTTC; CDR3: CASSRPGGSKTQYF
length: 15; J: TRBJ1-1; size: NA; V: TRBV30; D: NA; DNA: TGTGCCTGGATTTCGGGACGGACTATGAACACTGAAGCTTTCTTT; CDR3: CAWISGRTMNTEAFF
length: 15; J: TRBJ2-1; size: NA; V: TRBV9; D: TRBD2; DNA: TGTGCCAGCAGCGTAGTGAGCGGGGCGAGCAATGAGCAGTTCTTC; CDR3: CASSVVSGASNEQFF
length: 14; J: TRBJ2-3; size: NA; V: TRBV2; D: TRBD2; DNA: TGTGCCAGCAGTGGGACTAGCGGGTCAGATACGCAGTATTTT; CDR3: CASSGTSGSDTQYF
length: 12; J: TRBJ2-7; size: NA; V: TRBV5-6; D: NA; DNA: TGTGCCAGCAGCTTGCGCTCCTACGAGCAGTACTTC; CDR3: CASSLRSYEQYF
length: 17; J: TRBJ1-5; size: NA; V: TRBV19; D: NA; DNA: TGTGCCAGTAGTATGCAACCCGGGCAGGGCGGCAATCAGCCCCAGCATTTT; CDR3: CASSMQPGQGGNQPQHF
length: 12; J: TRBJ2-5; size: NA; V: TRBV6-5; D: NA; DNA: TGTGCCACTAAGACTAGTGTCGAGACCCAGTACTTC; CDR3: CATKTSVETQYF
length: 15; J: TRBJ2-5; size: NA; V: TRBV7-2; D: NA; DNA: TGTGCCAGCAGCTTAGCTCCCGGGGGACGAGAGACCCAGTACTTC; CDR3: CASSLAPGGRETQYF
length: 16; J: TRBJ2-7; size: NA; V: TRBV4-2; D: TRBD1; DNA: TGTGCCAGCAGCCAGCAACACGGGACAGGGGACTCCGAGCAGTACTTC; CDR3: CASSQQHGTGDSEQYF
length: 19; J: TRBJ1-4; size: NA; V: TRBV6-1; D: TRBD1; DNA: TGTGCCAGCAGTGATCGAGGACAGGGGGGGGGTGCGACTAATGAAAAACTGTTTTTT; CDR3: CASSDRGQGGGATNEKLFF
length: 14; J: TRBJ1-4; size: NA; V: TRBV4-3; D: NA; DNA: TGCGCCAGCAGCCTTTTAGCAACTAATGAAAAACTGTTTTTT; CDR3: CASSLLATNEKLFF
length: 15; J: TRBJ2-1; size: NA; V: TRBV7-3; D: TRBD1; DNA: TGTGCCAGCAGCTTAATGGGGACAGGGAGGGGGGAACAGTTCTTC; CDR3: CASSLMGTGRGEQFF
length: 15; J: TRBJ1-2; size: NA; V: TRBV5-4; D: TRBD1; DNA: TGTGCCAGCAGCTTGAAGGGGGCCGCAATGGGTGGCTACACCTTC; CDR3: CASSLKGAAMGGYTF
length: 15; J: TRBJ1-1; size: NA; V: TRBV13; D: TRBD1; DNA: TGTGCCAGCAGCACGACAGGGGCGAGTTACACTGAAGCTTTCTTT; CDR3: CASSTTGASYTEAFF
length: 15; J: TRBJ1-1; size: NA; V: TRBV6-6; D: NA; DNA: TGTGCCAGCAGTACACCCCGGAGGGGTAGCACTGAAGCTTTCTTT; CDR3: CASSTPRRGSTEAFF
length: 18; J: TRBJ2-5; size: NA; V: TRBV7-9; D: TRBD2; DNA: TGTGCCAGCAGGATTATCGGACTAGCGGGGGGGCCGGGTGAGACCCAGTACTTC; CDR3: CASRIIGLAGGPGETQYF
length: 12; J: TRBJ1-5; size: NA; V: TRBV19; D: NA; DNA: TGTGCCAGTAGTGACAGGAATCAGCCCCAGCATTTT; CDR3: CASSDRNQPQHF
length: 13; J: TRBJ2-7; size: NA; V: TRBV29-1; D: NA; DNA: TGCAGCGGGATGGGTTCCTACCAGGGGGAGCAGTACTTC; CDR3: CSGMGSYQGEQYF
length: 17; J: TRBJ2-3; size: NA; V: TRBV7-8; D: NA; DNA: TGTGCCAGCAGCTTAGAAGGGATGGGACTTAGCACAGATACGCAGTATTTT; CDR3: CASSLEGMGLSTDTQYF
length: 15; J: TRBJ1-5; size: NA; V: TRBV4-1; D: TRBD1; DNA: TGCGCCAGCAGCCAAGATCCCAGGGGGAGTCAGCCCCAGCATTTT; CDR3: CASSQDPRGSQPQHF
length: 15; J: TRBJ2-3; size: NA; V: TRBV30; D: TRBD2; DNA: TGTGCCTGGGGCAAAAGGGCGGGAGGAAAGGATACGCAGTATTTT; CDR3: CAWGKRAGGKDTQYF
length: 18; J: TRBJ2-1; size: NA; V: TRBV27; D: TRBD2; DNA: TGTGCCAGCGCCCGGGACCTAAGGACGACTAGCGGAGACAATGAGCAGTTCTTC; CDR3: CASARDLRTTSGDNEQFF
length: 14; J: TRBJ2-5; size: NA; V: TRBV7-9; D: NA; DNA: TGTGCCAGCAGCCAGGGCGGACTACTTGGCACCCAGTACTTC; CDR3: CASSQGGLLGTQYF
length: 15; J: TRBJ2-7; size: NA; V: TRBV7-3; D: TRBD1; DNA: TGTGCCAGCAGCCTGGGACAGGGGTATATCTACGAGCAGTACTTC; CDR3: CASSLGQGYIYEQYF
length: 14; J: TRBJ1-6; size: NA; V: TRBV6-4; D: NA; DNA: TGTGCCAGCAGTGACTCGGGGGGGAATTCACCCCTCCACTTT; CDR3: CASSDSGGNSPLHF
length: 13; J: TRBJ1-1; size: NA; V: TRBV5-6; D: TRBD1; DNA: TGTGCCAGCAGGGTGACAGGGGGCCGAGTAGCTTTCTTT; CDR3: CASRVTGGRVAFF
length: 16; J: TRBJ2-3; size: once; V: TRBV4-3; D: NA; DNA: TGCGCCAGCAGCCAAGTCTTATCCCGCGGGGTCGATACGCAGTATTTT; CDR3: CASSQVLSRGVDTQYF
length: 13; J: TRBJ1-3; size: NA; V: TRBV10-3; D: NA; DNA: TGTGCCATCAGGGACAGCTCTGGAAACACCATATATTTT; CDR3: CAIRDSSGNTIYF